The 20 T cell receptor beta chains reported below all come from one sample, sequenced in a study of blood T cell repertoires in COVID-19. The method was immunoSEQ multiplex PCR; TCRdb's version includes in-frame clones alone and lacks a portion of them. Of 150,000 to 200,000 clones listed, more than 85% are singletons. Source material: PBMCs or T cells enriched from blood (not recorded which). The receptors here all came from a woman between 40 and 50 years old in a cohort exposed to, infected with or recovered from COVID-19 (not recorded which).

CDR3 DNA: TGCGCCAGCAGCTTGAGGGGATCGTCCACAGATACGCAGTATTTT. Translation gives CASSLRGSSTDTQYF. The chain joins TRBV5-1 to TRBJ2-3; D might be TRBD1 (5 bases). This CDR3 comprises 15 residues. Germline CDR1 reads SGHRS; CDR2 reads YFSETQ. V gave up 1 base and J gave up 2 bases, with 11 bases separating them.

The gene calls are TRBV2 and TRBJ1-5, with 10 bases fitting TRBD1. Trimming cost V 7 bases and J 0 bases; bases outside gene matches: 3. This CDR3 comprises 15 residues. The V gene's germline CDR1 is SNHLY and CDR2 FYNNEI. The CDR3 loop reads CASIRDRGSNQPQHF. The CDR3 DNA reads TGTGCCAGCATTCGGGACAGGGGTAGCAATCAGCCCCAGCATTTT.

The chain links TRBV5-5 to TRBJ2-3, with 7 bases aligning to TRBD1. The trim removed 5 bases at V and 2 bases at J, leaving 11 bases unmatched. This CDR3 is 16 amino acids long. Germline lookup yields CDR1 SGHKS and CDR2 YYEKEE (reference sequence). CDR3 loop: CASRAPTGLNTDTQYF. CDR3 nucleotide sequence: TGTGCCAGCAGGGCGCCGACAGGGCTAAACACAGATACGCAGTATTTT.

The chain is built from TRBV6-5 and TRBJ1-2; D remains unclear. The CDR3 runs to 14 residues. The germline V gene has CDR1 MNHEY and CDR2 SVGAGI. V dropped 8 bases and J dropped 5 bases, with 18 bases sitting between them. The CDR3 spells CASQRPWEPYGYTF. Written as DNA, the CDR3 is TGTGCCAGCCAGAGACCCTGGGAGCCTTATGGCTACACCTTC.

The chain uses TRBV24-1 and TRBJ1-6; 8 nucleotides agree with TRBD1. J gave up 9 bases and V 6 bases, and 3 bases lay outside the gene matches. Germline V gene data show CDR1 as KGHDR and CDR2 as SFDVKD. The CDR3 totals 13 residues. CDR3 bases: TGTGCCACCAGTCCGGACAGGGTTTCACCCCTCCACTTT. This translates into CATSPDRVSPLHF.

The chain recombines TRBV2 with TRBJ2-7; a possible D gene is TRBD1 (6 bases). The CDR3 is 14 residues long. CDR1 SNHLY and CDR2 FYNNEI come from the germline V gene. V gave up 7 bases and J gave up 5 bases, with 18 bases separating them. The CDR3 reads CASKDAGAKNEQYF. Here the CDR3 DNA reads TGTGCCAGCAAAGATGCAGGGGCAAAGAACGAGCAGTACTTC.

The chain couples TRBV13 to TRBJ1-4; D call uncertain. The V gene lost 2 bases and the J gene lost 3 bases, with 7 bases spanning the gap. The germline V gene encodes CDR1 PRHDT and CDR2 FYEKMQ (reference sequence). This CDR3 has 14 residues. CDR3 DNA: TGTGCCAGCAGCTTAAGAGGTTCTAATGAAAAACTGTTTTTT. Amino acid sequence: CASSLRGSNEKLFF.

The genes are TRBV10-3 and TRBJ2-2; TRBD2 agrees at 9 bases. CDR1 and CDR2 from the germline V gene are ENHRY and SYGVKD. The CDR3 contains 16 residues. V was pared by 6 bases and J by 3 bases, with 8 bases of the junction left unmatched. The CDR3 DNA follows: TGTGCCATCAGGGCTAGCGGGACGGGTTACACCGGGGAGCTGTTTTTT. Amino acids: CAIRASGTGYTGELFF.

The chain joins TRBV2 to TRBJ1-1, with D unclear. CDR3 size: 14 residues. V lost 3 bases and J 2 bases, leaving 10 bases between the germline ends. CDR1 SNHLY and CDR2 FYNNEI come from the germline V gene. Written as DNA, the CDR3 is TGTGCCAGCAGTGAGGGGAGAGATAACACTGAAGCTTTCTTT. This translates into CASSEGRDNTEAFF.

The genes are TRBV19 and TRBJ1-6; 7 bases match TRBD1. The CDR3 totals 15 residues. Germline CDR1 and CDR2: LNHDA and SQIVND (reference sequence). Trimming removed 5 bases from V and 10 bases from J; junction bases left unmatched: 11. The DNA of the CDR3 is TGTGCCAGTAGTCGGTCCGTCAGGGGGGAATCACCCCTCCACTTT. It yields the protein CASSRSVRGESPLHF.

This clone occurred once. The chain recombines TRBV5-1 with TRBJ2-7; 11 positions agree with TRBD1. The CDR3 spans 14 residues. The trim removed 3 bases at V and 2 bases at J, leaving 1 base unmatched. The germline V gene encodes CDR1 SGHRS and CDR2 YFSETQ. CDR3 loop: CASSSGQGAYEQYF. In nucleotides, the CDR3 is TGCGCCAGCAGCTCGGGACAGGGGGCCTACGAGCAGTACTTC. The full variable domain, with the rest looked up from reference TRBV5-1 and TRBJ2-7, is KAGVTQTPRYLIKTRGQQVTLSCSPISGHRSVSWYQQTPGQGLQFLFEYFSETQRNKGNFPGRFSGRQFSNSRSEMNVSTLELGDSALYLCASSSGQGAYEQYFGPGTRLTVT.

This chain's CDR3 is CASSYSRDTGFTEAFF. The CDR3 DNA sequence: TGTGCCAGCAGTTACTCGAGGGACACCGGGTTCACTGAAGCTTTCTTT. The chain combines TRBV6-5 with TRBJ1-1, with D maybe TRBD1 (6 bases). The CDR3 contains 16 residues. Per the germline V gene, CDR1 is MNHEY and CDR2 is SVGAGI. Trimming took off 0 bases at V and 4 bases at J, with 15 bases between the two ends.

The chain employs TRBV6-5 and TRBJ1-3; TRBD1 matches 9 bases. V shed 5 bases, J shed 7 bases, and the junction held 9 bases outside the gene matches. Germline V gene lookup returns CDR1 MNHEY and CDR2 SVGAGI. This CDR3 contains 15 residues. CDR3 amino acids: CASSPTGGAANTIYF. In nucleotides, the CDR3 is TGTGCCAGCAGTCCCACAGGGGGCGCCGCGAACACCATATATTTT.

This chain links TRBV5-1 with TRBJ2-1; the match to TRBD2 covers 9 bases. V lost 2 bases and J lost 0; bases outside the gene matches: 6. This CDR3 comprises 17 residues. Per the germline V gene, CDR1 is SGHRS and CDR2 is YFSETQ. Here the CDR3 reads CASSFTSGPSSYNEQFF. CDR3 DNA: TGCGCCAGCAGCTTCACTAGCGGGCCCAGCTCCTACAATGAGCAGTTCTTC.

The rearrangement uses TRBV9 and TRBJ1-1; no clear D. This CDR3 contains 16 residues. The V and J ends lost 0 bases and 11 bases respectively, with 23 bases between them. From germline, CDR1 is SGDLS and CDR2 YYNGEE. The CDR3 here is CASSVATLAPGVGAFF. The CDR3 DNA follows: TGTGCCAGCAGCGTAGCTACCTTGGCACCCGGGGTCGGGGCTTTCTTT.

The CDR3 loop is CASSLEAGTGFVKLFF. The CDR3 nucleotides are TGTGCCAGCAGCTTAGAAGCCGGGACAGGGTTTGTAAAACTGTTTTTT. This chain connects TRBV7-8 to TRBJ1-4, with 9 bases that match TRBD1. This CDR3 is built from 16 residues. The V and J ends lost 1 base and 10 bases, in that order; junction bases with no gene match: 10. CDR1 and CDR2 (germline): SGHVS, FQNEAQ.

The chain uses TRBV27 and TRBJ1-2; 9 nucleotides line up with TRBD1. After removal of 6 bases from V and 8 bases from J, the junction contained 7 bases not matched to a gene. In germline, CDR1 is MNHEY, CDR2 SMNVEV (reference sequence). The CDR3 contains 13 residues. This chain's CDR3 is CASSRDRVQGYTF. CDR3 bases: TGTGCCAGCAGCAGGGACAGGGTACAAGGCTACACCTTC.

The gene calls are TRBV6-1 and TRBJ2-3; 7 nucleotides match TRBD1. This CDR3 has 15 residues. Germline assignment: CDR1 MNHNS and CDR2 SASEGT. J lost 0 bases, V lost 1 base, and 1 base had no gene match. CDR3 sequence: CASSEEDRSTDTQYF. The CDR3, as DNA: TGTGCCAGCAGTGAAGAGGACAGGAGCACAGATACGCAGTATTTT.

V gene TRBV12-3 or TRBV12-4 combines with J gene TRBJ1-5, with unresolved D. The CDR3 spans 13 residues. V was clipped by 8 bases and J by 4 bases, with 12 bases between them. The CDR3 reads CASSAGSNQPQHF. The CDR3 DNA sequence: TGTGCCAGCTCCGCAGGTTCTAATCAGCCCCAGCATTTT.

The genes are TRBV27 and TRBJ1-2, with unresolved D. V shed 6 bases and J shed 0 bases, with 8 bases lying between them. Germline CDR1 and CDR2: MNHEY and SMNVEV (reference sequence). CDR3 length equals 13 residues. CDR3 amino acids: CASRYSSNYGYTF. As DNA, the CDR3 is TGTGCCAGCAGGTACAGCTCTAACTATGGCTACACCTTC.